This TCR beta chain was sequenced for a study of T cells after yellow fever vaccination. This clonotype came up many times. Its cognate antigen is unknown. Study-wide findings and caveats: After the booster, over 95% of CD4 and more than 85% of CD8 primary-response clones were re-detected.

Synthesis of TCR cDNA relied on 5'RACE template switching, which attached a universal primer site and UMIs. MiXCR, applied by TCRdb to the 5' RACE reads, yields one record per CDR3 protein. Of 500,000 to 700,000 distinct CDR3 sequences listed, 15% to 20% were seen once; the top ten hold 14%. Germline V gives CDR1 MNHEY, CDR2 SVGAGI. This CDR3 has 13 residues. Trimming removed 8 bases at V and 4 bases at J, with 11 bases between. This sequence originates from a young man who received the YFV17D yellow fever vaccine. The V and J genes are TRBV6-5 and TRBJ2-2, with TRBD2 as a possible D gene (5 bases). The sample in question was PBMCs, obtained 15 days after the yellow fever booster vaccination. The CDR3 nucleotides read TGTGCCAGCCACCGGGGATTCACCGGGGAGCTGTTTTTT. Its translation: CASHRGFTGELFF.